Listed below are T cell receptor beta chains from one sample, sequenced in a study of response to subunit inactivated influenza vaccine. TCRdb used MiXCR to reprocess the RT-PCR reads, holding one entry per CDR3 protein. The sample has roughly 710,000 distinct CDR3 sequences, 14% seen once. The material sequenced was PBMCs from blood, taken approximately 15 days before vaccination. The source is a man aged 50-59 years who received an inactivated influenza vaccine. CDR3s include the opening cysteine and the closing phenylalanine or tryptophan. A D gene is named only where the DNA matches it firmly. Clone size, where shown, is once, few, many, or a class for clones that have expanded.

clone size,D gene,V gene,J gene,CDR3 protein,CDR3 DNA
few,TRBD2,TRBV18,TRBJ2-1,CASSGTSGGNEQFF,TGTGCCAGCTCAGGGACTAGCGGTGGGAATGAGCAGTTCTTC
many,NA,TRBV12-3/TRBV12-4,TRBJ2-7,CASSPGFEQYF,TGTGCCAGCAGTCCAGGGTTCGAGCAGTACTTC
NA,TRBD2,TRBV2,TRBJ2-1,CASTGGRYNEQFF,TGTGCCAGCACCGGCGGGAGATACAATGAGCAGTTCTTC
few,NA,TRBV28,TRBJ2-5,CASSFGSREETQYF,TGTGCCAGCAGTTTCGGGTCGAGAGAAGAGACCCAGTACTTC
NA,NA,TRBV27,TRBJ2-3,CASSPDRAGTSGYF,TGTGCCAGCAGCCCCGACAGGGCAGGGACTAGTGGCTATTTT
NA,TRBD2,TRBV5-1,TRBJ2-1,CASRGGLAGGNEQFF,TGCGCCAGCCGAGGGGGACTAGCGGGAGGGAATGAGCAGTTCTTC
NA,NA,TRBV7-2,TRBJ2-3,CASSLAPRNTQYF,TGTGCCAGCAGCTTAGCCCCGAGAAATACGCAGTATTTT
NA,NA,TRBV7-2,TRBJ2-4,CASSLGLVGHIQYF,TGTGCCAGCAGCTTAGGGCTGGTGGGGCACATTCAGTACTTC
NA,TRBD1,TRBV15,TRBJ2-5,CATSRRGRGQETQYF,TGTGCCACCAGCAGAAGGGGGCGCGGGCAAGAGACCCAGTACTTC
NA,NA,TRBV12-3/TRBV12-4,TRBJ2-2,CASRRPNTGELFF,TGTGCCAGCAGGCGCCCGAACACCGGGGAGCTGTTTTTT
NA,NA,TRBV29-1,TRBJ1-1,CSVLDMNTEAFF,TGCAGCGTCCTGGACATGAACACTGAAGCTTTCTTT
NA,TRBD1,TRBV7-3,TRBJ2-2,CASSVQGAGGELFF,TGTGCCAGCAGCGTACAGGGGGCCGGCGGGGAGCTGTTTTTT
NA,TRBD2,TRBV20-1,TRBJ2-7,CSARLAGGSEQYF,TGCAGTGCTAGATTAGCGGGAGGGTCCGAGCAGTACTTC
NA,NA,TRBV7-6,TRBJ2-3,CASSLGGIRHTDTQYF,TGTGCCAGCAGCTTAGGCGGGATCCGTCACACAGATACGCAGTATTTT
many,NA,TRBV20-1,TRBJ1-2,CSAPGSLNYGYTF,TGCAGTGCTCCCGGGTCCTTAAACTATGGCTACACCTTC
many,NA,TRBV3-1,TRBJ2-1,CASSRPGRTSYNEQFF,TGTGCCAGCAGTCGACCGGGCCGAACCTCCTACAATGAGCAGTTCTTC
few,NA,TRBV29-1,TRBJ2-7,CSVEASTYEQYF,TGCAGCGTTGAAGCCAGCACGTACGAGCAGTACTTC
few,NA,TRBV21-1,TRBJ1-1,CASSSQGGCEAFF,TGTGCCAGCAGCTCGCAGGGTGGTTGCGAAGCTTTCTTT
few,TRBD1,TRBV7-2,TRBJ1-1,CASSFDRGKAFF,TGTGCCAGCAGCTTCGACAGGGGGAAAGCTTTCTTT
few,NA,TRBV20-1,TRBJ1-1,CSASGWEAFF,TGCAGTGCTAGTGGGTGGGAAGCTTTCTTT
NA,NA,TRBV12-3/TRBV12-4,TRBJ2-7,CASSLGTLSYEQYF,TGTGCCAGCAGTTTAGGCACTCTCTCCTACGAGCAGTACTTC
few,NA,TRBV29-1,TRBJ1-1,CSVAPGGTEAFF,TGCAGCGTTGCTCCCGGGGGCACTGAAGCTTTCTTT
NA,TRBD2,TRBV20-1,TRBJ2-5,CSARDLKLAGVLLGQETQYF,TGCAGTGCTAGAGATTTGAAACTAGCGGGAGTGCTTCTTGGCCAAGAGACCCAGTACTTC
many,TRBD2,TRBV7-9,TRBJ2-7,CASSLDSGGYEQYF,TGTGCCAGCAGCTTAGATAGCGGGGGCTACGAGCAGTACTTC
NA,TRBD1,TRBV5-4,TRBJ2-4,CASSFRDSLAKNIQYF,TGTGCCAGCAGCTTCCGGGACAGCCTAGCCAAAAACATTCAGTACTTC
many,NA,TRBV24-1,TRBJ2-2,CATSDPRNTGELFF,TGTGCCACCAGTGACCCCCGGAACACCGGGGAGCTGTTTTTT
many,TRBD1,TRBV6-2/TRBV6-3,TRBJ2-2,CASSDGQVHTGELFF,TGTGCCAGCAGTGACGGACAGGTTCACACCGGGGAGCTGTTTTTT
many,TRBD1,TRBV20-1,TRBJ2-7,CSARGTGEYEQYF,TGCAGTGCTAGAGGGACAGGGGAATACGAGCAGTACTTC
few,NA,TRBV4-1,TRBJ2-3,CASSQDGTNLDTQYF,TGCGCCAGCAGCCAAGATGGGACAAATTTGGATACGCAGTATTTT
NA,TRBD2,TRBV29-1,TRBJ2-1,CSGEGGSSSYNEQFF,TGCAGCGGGGAGGGCGGGAGCTCTTCCTACAATGAGCAGTTCTTC
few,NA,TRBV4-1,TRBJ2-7,CASSQRTAYEQYF,TGCGCCAGCAGCCAAAGGACAGCCTACGAGCAGTACTTC
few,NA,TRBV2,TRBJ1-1,CASSRDALGTEAFF,TGTGCCAGCAGCAGGGACGCCTTGGGCACTGAAGCTTTCTTT
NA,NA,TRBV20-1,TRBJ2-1,CSATPGGVKYSNEQFF,TGCAGTGCTACCCCGGGGGGCGTAAAATATAGCAATGAGCAGTTCTTC
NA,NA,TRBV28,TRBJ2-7,CASSGGGQESDEQYF,TGTGCCAGCAGTGGGGGGGGGCAGGAGTCGGACGAGCAGTACTTC
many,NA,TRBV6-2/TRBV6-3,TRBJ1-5,CASTYTGSNQPQHF,TGTGCCAGCACCTATACTGGTAGCAATCAGCCCCAGCATTTT
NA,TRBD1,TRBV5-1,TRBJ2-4,CASSLETGRGIQYF,TGCGCCAGCAGCTTGGAGACAGGGAGAGGGATTCAGTACTTC
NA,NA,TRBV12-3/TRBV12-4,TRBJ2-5,CASEVGSQAKRKNQETQYF,TGTGCCAGCGAGGTAGGGAGCCAAGCAAAAAGGAAGAATCAAGAGACCCAGTACTTC
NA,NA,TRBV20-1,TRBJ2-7,CSARDLRLLYEQYF,TGCAGTGCTAGAGATCTACGACTCCTCTACGAGCAGTACTTC
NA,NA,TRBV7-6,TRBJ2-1,CASSLGWLGAGPLANEQFF,TGTGCCAGCAGCTTAGGATGGTTAGGCGCGGGACCCCTTGCCAATGAGCAGTTCTTC
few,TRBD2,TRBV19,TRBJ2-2,CASQNGGDTGELFF,TGTGCCAGTCAGAACGGGGGGGACACCGGGGAGCTGTTTTTT
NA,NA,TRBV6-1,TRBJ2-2,CASGRSRTGELFF,TGTGCCAGCGGGAGGTCCCGCACCGGGGAGCTGTTTTTT